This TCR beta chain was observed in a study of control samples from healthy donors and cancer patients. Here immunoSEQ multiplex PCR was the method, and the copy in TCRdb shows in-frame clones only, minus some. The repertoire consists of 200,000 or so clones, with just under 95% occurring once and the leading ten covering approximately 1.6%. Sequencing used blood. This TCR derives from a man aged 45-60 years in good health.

The CDR3 DNA is TGTGCCAGCAGCTTCATGAGTGAGCAGTTCTTC. Translation gives CASSFMSEQFF. The chain has TRBV7-2 and TRBJ2-1; D gene unclear. V was trimmed by 3 bases and J by 9 bases, leaving 6 bases between them. The length of the CDR3 is 11 residues. Germline CDR1 is SGHTA and CDR2 is FQGNSA.